This T cell receptor (beta chain) was captured in a study of cytomegalovirus exposure and HLA in healthy donors. Primers: 60 Vbeta forward and 13 Jbeta reverse. Profiled with immunoSEQ multiplex PCR; TCRdb holds only in-frame clones, not every one. This sample has about 37,000 clones, with more than 80% found just once. The CDR3 runs to 14 residues. The V end lost 4 bases, the J end lost 7 bases, and 14 bases lay between the germline ends. From germline, CDR1 is MGHDK and CDR2 SYGVNS. All the people who gave samples were healthy bone marrow donors. This TCR derives from a woman in her thirties or forties in good health and CMV-seronegative. The specimen sequenced was PBMCs. The chain has TRBV25-1 and TRBJ1-5, with a weak D call TRBD1 (6 bases). The CDR3 sequence: CASSGPRGGQPQHF. The CDR3, as DNA: TGTGCCAGCAGTGGTCCCAGGGGTGGGCAGCCCCAGCATTTT.